Only a few counts were recorded for the clone carrying this TCR beta chain. Antigen: not known. One entry per CDR3 protein results from TCRdb running MiXCR on the PCR reads. The sample has about half a million distinct CDR3 sequences, over 20% seen once. This specimen belongs to a study of molecular identifiers for immune sequencing clone quantification. Trimming cost V 5 bases and J 5 bases; bases outside gene matches: 8. Germline CDR1 and CDR2: MDHEN and SYDVKM. The CDR3 extends over 16 amino acids. Study observations and caveats: Beyond 20 RNA copies, clones held over 99% of effector molecules, compared with under 1% in naive cells.

This clonotype originated in a human donor in good health. Some libraries in this study had Jurkat cell RNA spiked in. The sequenced sample was naive CD8+ T cells from blood, with Jurkat cell RNA spiked in. Subset noted: FACS-sorted CD8+CD4-CCR7+CD45RA+ naive T cells. The V gene is TRBV28, the J gene TRBJ2-2; 10 nucleotides agree with TRBD1. The DNA of the CDR3 is TGTGCCAGCAGTCCCTATCCGGGACAGGGGACCGGGGAGCTGTTTTTT. Translation: CASSPYPGQGTGELFF. The full variable domain, with the rest looked up from reference TRBV28 and TRBJ2-2, is DVKVTQSSRYLVKRTGEKVFLECVQDMDHENMFWYRQDPGLGLRLIYFSYDVKMKEKGDIPEGYSVSREKKERFSLILESASTNQTSMYLCASSPYPGQGTGELFFGEGSRLTVL.